This T cell receptor beta chain was captured in a study of blood T cell repertoires in COVID-19. How the authors handled the data: Counts of nucleated cells, estimated from reference gene primer amplification, were obtained. Sequencing used immunoSEQ multiplex PCR; TCRdb keeps in-frame clones, though not all of them. V and J calls plus clone size are reproduced from that table; the DNA served to infer D and trimming. The sample records about 210,000 clones, 87% being singletons. This study enrolled people aged 18 to 89 from around 26 US geographic areas. The CDR3 has 13 residues. Trimming at V came to 0 bases and at J to 9 bases, leaving 4 bases not matched to a gene. Germline V lookup: CDR1 GTSNPN, CDR2 SVGIG (reference sequence).

This chain joins TRBV30 and TRBJ2-1, with 8 bases fitting TRBD2. This receptor was identified in a man aged 18-30 years with acute COVID-19. The sample comprised PBMCs or T cells enriched from blood (not recorded which). For the CDR3, the DNA is TGTGCCTGGAGTGTTCGGGGGGGGACTGAGCAGTTCTTC. Translation gives CAWSVRGGTEQFF.